This T cell receptor beta chain was sequenced during a study of blood T cell repertoires in COVID-19. The data were produced by immunoSEQ multiplex PCR, yet TCRdb's version contains in-frame clones alone and is incomplete. Among 250,000 or so clones, nearly 90% were seen once, and the ten largest hold around 4.6%. The CDR3 sequence is 15 residues long. Germline CDR1 reads PRHDT; CDR2 reads FYEKMQ (reference sequence). V dropped 0 bases and J dropped 1 base, with 9 bases sitting between them. The clonotype comes from a woman between 40 and 50 years old who had recovered from COVID-19. The material sequenced was peripheral blood. This sequence joins TRBV13 and TRBJ1-1, with D uncertain. Here the CDR3 DNA reads TGTGCCAGCAGCTTAGGGGGCCACCAGAACACTGAAGCTTTCTTT. It codes for CASSLGGHQNTEAFF.